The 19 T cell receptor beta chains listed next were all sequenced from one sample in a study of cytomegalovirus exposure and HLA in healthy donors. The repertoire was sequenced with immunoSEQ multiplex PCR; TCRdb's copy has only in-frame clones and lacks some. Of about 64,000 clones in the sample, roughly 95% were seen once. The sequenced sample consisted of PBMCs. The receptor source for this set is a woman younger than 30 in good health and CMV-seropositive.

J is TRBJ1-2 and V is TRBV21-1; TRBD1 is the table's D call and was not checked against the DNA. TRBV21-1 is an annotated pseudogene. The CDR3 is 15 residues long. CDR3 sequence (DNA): TGTGCCAGCACCCAATTTCCGGGACAGATCTATGGCTACACCTTC. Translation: CASTQFPGQIYGYTF.

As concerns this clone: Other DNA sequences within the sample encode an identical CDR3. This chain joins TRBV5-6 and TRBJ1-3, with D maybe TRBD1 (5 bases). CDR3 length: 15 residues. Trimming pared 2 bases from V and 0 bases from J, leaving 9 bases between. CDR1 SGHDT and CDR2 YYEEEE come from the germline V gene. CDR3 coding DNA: TGTGCCAGCAGCTTCGGAGGGGCCTCTGGAAACACCATATATTTT. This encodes CASSFGGASGNTIYF.

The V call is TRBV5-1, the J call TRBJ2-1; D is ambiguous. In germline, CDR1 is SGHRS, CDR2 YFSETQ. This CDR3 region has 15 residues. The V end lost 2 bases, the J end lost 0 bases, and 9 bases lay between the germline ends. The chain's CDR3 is CASSFNGDSYNEQFF. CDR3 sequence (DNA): TGCGCCAGCAGCTTCAACGGAGACTCCTACAATGAGCAGTTCTTC.

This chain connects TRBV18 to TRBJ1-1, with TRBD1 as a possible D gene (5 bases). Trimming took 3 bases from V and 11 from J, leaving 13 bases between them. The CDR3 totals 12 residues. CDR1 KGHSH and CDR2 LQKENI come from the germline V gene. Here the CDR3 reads CASSPGEGLAFF. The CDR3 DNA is TGTGCCAGCTCACCGGGGGAGGGGTTGGCTTTCTTT.

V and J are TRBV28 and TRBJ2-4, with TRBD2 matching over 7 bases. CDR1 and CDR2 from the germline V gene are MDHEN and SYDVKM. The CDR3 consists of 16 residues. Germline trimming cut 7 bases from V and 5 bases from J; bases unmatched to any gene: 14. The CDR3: CASTTPSGKGQNIQYF. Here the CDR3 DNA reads TGTGCCAGCACCACCCCGAGCGGGAAAGGTCAAAACATTCAGTACTTC.

In DNA form, the CDR3 reads TGTGCCAGCAGCTTAGAAGCGGGAGCGACAGATACGCAGTATTTT. Protein: CASSLEAGATDTQYF. The chain carries TRBV7-2 and TRBJ2-3; 8 positions agree with TRBD2. Per the germline V gene, CDR1 is SGHTA and CDR2 is FQGNSA. CDR3 length: 15 residues. Trimming removed 1 base from V and 3 bases from J; junction bases left unmatched: 3.

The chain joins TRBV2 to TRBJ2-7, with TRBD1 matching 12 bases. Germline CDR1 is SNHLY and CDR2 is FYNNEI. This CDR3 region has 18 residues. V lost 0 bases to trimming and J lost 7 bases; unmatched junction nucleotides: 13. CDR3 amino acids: CASSEAHRKGQGAGEQYF. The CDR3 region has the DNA TGTGCCAGCAGTGAAGCCCACCGAAAGGGACAGGGGGCGGGTGAGCAGTACTTC. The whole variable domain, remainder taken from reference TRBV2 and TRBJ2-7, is EPEVTQTPSHQVTQMGQEVILRCVPISNHLYFYWYRQILGQKVEFLVSFYNNEISEKSEIFDDQFSVERPDGSNFTLKIRSTKLEDSAMYFCASSEAHRKGQGAGEQYFGPGTRLTVT.

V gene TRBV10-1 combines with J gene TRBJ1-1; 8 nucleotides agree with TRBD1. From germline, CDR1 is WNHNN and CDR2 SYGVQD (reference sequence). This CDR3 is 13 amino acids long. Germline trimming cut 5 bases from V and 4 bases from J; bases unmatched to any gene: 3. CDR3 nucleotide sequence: TGCGCCAGCAGTTCAGACAGGGGCACTGAAGCTTTCTTT. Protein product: CASSSDRGTEAFF.

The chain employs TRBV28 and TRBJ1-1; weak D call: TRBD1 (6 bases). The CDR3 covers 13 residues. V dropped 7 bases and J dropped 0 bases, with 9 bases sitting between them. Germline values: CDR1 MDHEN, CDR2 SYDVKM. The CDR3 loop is CASNDRLNTEAFF. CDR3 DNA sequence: TGTGCCAGCAATGACAGGCTGAACACTGAAGCTTTCTTT.

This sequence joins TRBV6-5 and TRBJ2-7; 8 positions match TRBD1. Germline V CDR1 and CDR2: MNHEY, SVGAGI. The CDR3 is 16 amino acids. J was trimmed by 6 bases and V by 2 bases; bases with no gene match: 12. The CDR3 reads CASSYEPGTGSGEQYF. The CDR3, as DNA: TGTGCCAGCAGTTACGAACCCGGGACAGGTTCAGGCGAGCAGTACTTC.

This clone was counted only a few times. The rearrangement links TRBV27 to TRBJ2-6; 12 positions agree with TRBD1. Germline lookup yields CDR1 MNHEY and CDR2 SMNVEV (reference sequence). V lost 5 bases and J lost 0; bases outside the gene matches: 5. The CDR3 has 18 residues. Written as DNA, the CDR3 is TGTGCCAGCAGTGAGGGACAGGGGGCCCTCTCTGGGGCCAACGTCCTGACTTTC. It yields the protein CASSEGQGALSGANVLTF.

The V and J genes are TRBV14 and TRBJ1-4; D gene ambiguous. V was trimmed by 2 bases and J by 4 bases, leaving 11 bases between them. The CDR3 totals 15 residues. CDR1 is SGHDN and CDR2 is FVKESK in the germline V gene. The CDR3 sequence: CASSQNSYYNEKLFF. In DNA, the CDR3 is TGTGCCAGCAGCCAAAACAGTTATTATAATGAAAAACTGTTTTTT.

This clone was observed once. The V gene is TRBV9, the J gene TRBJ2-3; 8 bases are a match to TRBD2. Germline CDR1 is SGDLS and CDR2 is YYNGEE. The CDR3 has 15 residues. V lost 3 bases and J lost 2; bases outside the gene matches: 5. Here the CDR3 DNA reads TGTGCCAGCAGCGCCCAACTAGCGGACACAGATACGCAGTATTTT. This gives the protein CASSAQLADTDTQYF.

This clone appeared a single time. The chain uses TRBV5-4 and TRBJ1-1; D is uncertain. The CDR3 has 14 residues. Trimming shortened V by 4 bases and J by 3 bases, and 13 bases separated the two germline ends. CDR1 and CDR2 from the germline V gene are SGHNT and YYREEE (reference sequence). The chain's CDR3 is CASSGLGEDTEAFF. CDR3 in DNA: TGTGCCAGCAGCGGTCTCGGGGAGGACACTGAAGCTTTCTTT.

The CDR3 sequence: CASSYWTASYNSPLHF. Here the CDR3 DNA reads TGTGCCAGCAGCTACTGGACAGCCTCCTATAATTCACCCCTCCACTTT. This sequence joins TRBV7-9 and TRBJ1-6, with D tentatively TRBD1 (6 bases). Germline CDR1 is SEHNR and CDR2 is FQNEAQ (reference sequence). The CDR3 is 16 amino acids. Trimming pared 4 bases from V and 0 bases from J, leaving 10 bases between.

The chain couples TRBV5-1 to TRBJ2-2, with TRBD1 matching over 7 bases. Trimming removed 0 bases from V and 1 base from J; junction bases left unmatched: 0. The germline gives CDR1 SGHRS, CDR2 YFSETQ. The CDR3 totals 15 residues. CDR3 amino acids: CASSLDRGNTGELFF. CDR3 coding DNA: TGCGCCAGCAGCTTGGACAGGGGGAACACCGGGGAGCTGTTTTTT.

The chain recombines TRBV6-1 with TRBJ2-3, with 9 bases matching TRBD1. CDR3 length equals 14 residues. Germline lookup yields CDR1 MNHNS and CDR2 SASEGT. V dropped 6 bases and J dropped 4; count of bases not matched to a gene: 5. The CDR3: CASRQDRGSDTQYF. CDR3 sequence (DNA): TGTGCCAGCAGGCAGGACAGGGGATCAGATACGCAGTATTTT.

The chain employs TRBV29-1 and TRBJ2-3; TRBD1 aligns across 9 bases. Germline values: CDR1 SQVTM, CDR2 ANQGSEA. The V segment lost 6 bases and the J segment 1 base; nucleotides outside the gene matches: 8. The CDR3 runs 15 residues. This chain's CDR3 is CSVGTGSLGTDTQYF. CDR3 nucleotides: TGCAGCGTGGGGACAGGGAGTTTAGGCACAGATACGCAGTATTTT.

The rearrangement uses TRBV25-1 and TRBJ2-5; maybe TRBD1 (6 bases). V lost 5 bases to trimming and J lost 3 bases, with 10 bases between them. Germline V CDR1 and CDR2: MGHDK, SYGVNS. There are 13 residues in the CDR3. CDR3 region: CASSFGQKETQYF. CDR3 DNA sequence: TGTGCCAGCAGTTTCGGACAGAAAGAGACCCAGTACTTC.